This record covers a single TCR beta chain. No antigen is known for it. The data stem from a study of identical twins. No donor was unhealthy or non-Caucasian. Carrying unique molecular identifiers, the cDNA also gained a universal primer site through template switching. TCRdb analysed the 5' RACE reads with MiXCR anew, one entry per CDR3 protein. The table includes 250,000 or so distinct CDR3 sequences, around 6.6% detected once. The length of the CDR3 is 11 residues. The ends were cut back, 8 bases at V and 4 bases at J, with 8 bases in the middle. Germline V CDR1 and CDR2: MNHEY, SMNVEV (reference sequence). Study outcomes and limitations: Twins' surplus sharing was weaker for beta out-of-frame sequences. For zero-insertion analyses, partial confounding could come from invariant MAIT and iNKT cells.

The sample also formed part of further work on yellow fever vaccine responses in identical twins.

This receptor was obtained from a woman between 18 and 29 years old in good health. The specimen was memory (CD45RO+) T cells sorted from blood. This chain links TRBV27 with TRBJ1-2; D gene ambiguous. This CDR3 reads CASRNRYGYTF. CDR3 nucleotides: TGTGCCAGCCGGAATCGCTATGGCTACACCTTC.